This T cell receptor beta chain was retrieved from a study of blood T cell repertoires in COVID-19. Study-level background: T cells, B-cell-depleted T cells, or PBMCs supplied cDNA or gDNA.

In terms of age and location, participants ranged from about 18 to 95 years and lived in about two dozen US areas. Participant reports of clinical history set cohort assignment. Per the study methods: Reference gene primers were amplified, and this amplification served to estimate nucleated cell counts. Profiled with immunoSEQ multiplex PCR; TCRdb holds only in-frame clones, not every one. V and J calls and clone size are copied from that table; D and trimming were computed from the DNA. Among some 250,000 clones listed, roughly 86% were seen once. There are 14 residues in the CDR3. Looked up from germline, CDR1 is LNHDA and CDR2 is SQIVND (reference sequence). Trimming left V 2 bases short and J 0 bases short, with 6 bases between.

The sample taken for sequencing was PBMCs or T cells enriched from blood (not recorded which). This TCR was recovered from a woman in her 30s with acute COVID-19. The chain employs TRBV19 and TRBJ2-3, with D maybe TRBD1 (5 bases). The CDR3 region has the DNA TGTGCCAGTAGTATACAGGGAAGCACAGATACGCAGTATTTT. Its protein product is CASSIQGSTDTQYF.